A selection of T cell receptor beta chains follows, all from one sample in a study of T cells in Graves' hyperthyroidism and ophthalmopathy. Each CDR3 protein is one row after TCRdb ran MiXCR on the multiplex PCR reads. The repertoire includes 300,000 to 350,000 distinct CDR3 sequences, about 14% of them detected once, and around 25% sits in the top ten. The sample was blood. The source is a woman under 40 with Graves' hyperthyroidism. The CDR3 runs from the conserved cysteine through the conserved F or W. A D gene is named only where the DNA matches it firmly. The size entry is marked missing in some rows and otherwise reads once, few, many or a size class.

V	size	D	J	CDR3	DNA
TRBV20-1	-	TRBD1	TRBJ1-1	CSASRTGNTEAFF	TGCAGTGCTAGTCGGACAGGGAACACTGAAGCTTTCTTT
TRBV6-1	many	-	TRBJ1-1	CGVGRMNTEAFF	TGTGGGGTGGGACGGATGAACACTGAAGCTTTCTTT
TRBV7-2	few	-	TRBJ2-7	CASSYDGTLGDEQYF	TGTGCCAGCAGCTACGACGGGACACTGGGCGACGAGCAGTACTTC
TRBV7-9	few	-	TRBJ2-2	CASSFSHLFRERTGELFF	TGTGCCAGCAGCTTCTCCCACCTCTTCCGGGAAAGGACCGGGGAGCTGTTTTTT
TRBV20-1	-	-	TRBJ1-1	CSARGRRGEDEAFF	TGCAGTGCGAGAGGCAGGAGGGGCGAGGATGAAGCTTTCTTT
TRBV7-9	-	TRBD2	TRBJ2-1	CASSLGTSGRPNNEQFF	TGTGCCAGCAGCTTAGGGACTAGCGGGAGGCCTAACAATGAGCAGTTCTTC
TRBV6-1	many	-	TRBJ1-6	CASSEMGGTDAGSPLHF	TGTGCCAGCAGTGAAATGGGCGGTACGGACGCCGGTTCACCCCTCCACTTT
TRBV29-1	-	TRBD1	TRBJ1-1	CSVRGRKSNTEAFF	TGCAGCGTCAGGGGGCGCAAATCTAACACTGAAGCTTTCTTT
TRBV19	few	-	TRBJ1-2	CASSIDVGAGYTF	TGTGCCAGTAGTATAGATGTTGGCGCTGGCTACACCTTC
TRBV24-1	-	-	TRBJ2-1	CATHPGGGLADNEQFF	TGTGCCACCCATCCAGGGGGGGGGCTAGCGGACAATGAGCAGTTCTTC
TRBV6-1	-	TRBD2	TRBJ2-2	CASSDIAGVGELFF	TGTGCCAGCAGTGACATAGCGGGAGTGGGGGAGCTGTTTTTT